These 11 T cell receptor beta chains share one sample of origin, sequenced in a study of blood T cell repertoires in COVID-19. Profiled with immunoSEQ multiplex PCR; TCRdb holds only in-frame clones, not every one. The sample lists some 150,000 clones, approximately 91% occurring once. The material sequenced was peripheral blood. These receptors were collected from a woman aged 70-85 years with acute or convalescent COVID-19.

The J gene is TRBJ1-4, the V gene TRBV10-3, with 7 bases that match TRBD1. V lost 8 bases, J lost 6 bases, and 6 bases stayed unmatched. This CDR3 comprises 13 residues. CDR1 is ENHRY, CDR2 SYGVKD, per germline. Here the CDR3 DNA reads TGTGCCATCCGGGACAGTGATTATGAAAAACTGTTTTTT. Its translation: CAIRDSDYEKLFF.

This sequence joins TRBV5-6 and TRBJ1-4; 7 bases are shared with TRBD1. Trimming removed 0 bases from V and 0 bases from J; junction bases left unmatched: 5. The germline V gene encodes CDR1 SGHDT and CDR2 YYEEEE. CDR3 length: 17 amino acids. CDR3 region: CASSLEQGTSTNEKLFF. The CDR3 DNA is TGTGCCAGCAGCTTGGAACAGGGGACGTCAACTAATGAAAAACTGTTTTTT. Together with reference TRBV5-6 and TRBJ1-4, the CDR3 gives the full variable domain: DAGVTQSPTHLIKTRGQQVTLRCSPKSGHDTVSWYQQALGQGPQFIFQYYEEEERQRGNFPDRFSGHQFPNYSSELNVNALLLGDSALYLCASSLEQGTSTNEKLFFGSGTQLSVL.

The J gene is TRBJ2-3, the V gene TRBV11-2; the match to TRBD2 covers 12 bases. The germline CDR1 and CDR2 sequences are SGHAT and FQNNGV. The CDR3 totals 15 residues. Losses at the gene ends were 2 bases for V and 5 bases for J; bases not matched to a gene: 2. As DNA, the CDR3 is TGTGCCAGCAGCTTACTAGCGGGGGGGCAAGATACGCAGTATTTT. Its translation is CASSLLAGGQDTQYF. Looking up the rest from reference TRBV11-2 and TRBJ2-3 gives the full variable domain: EAGVAQSPRYKIIEKRQSVAFWCNPISGHATLYWYQQILGQGPKLLIQFQNNGVVDDSQLPKDRFSAERLKGVDSTLKIQPAKLEDSAVYLCASSLLAGGQDTQYFGPGTRLTVL.

This clone was detected once. V is TRBV10-1 and J is TRBJ2-6; 9 bases align to TRBD1. The germline V gene encodes CDR1 WNHNN and CDR2 SYGVQD (reference sequence). V was pared by 2 bases and J by 1 base, with 12 bases of the junction left unmatched. The CDR3 has 20 residues. CDR3 nucleotide sequence: TGCGCCAGCAGTGAGCGGACGCCGGGACAGGGAAGGTCTGGGGCCAACGTCCTGACTTTC. This gives the protein CASSERTPGQGRSGANVLTF.

The V gene is TRBV10-2, the J gene TRBJ2-7; tentative D call: TRBD2 (6 bases). V dropped 0 bases and J dropped 2 bases, with 8 bases sitting between them. Germline V lookup: CDR1 WSHSY, CDR2 SAAADI. The CDR3 has 14 amino acids. The DNA for the CDR3 is TGCGCCAGCAGTGAGTCGGGCGGGACCTACGAGCAGTACGTC. It translates to CASSESGGTYEQYV.

The V call is TRBV18, the J call TRBJ1-2, with 9 positions matching TRBD1. CDR1 is KGHSH, CDR2 LQKENI, per germline. With 3 bases clipped from V and 6 bases from J, the junction kept 17 bases outside the gene matches. The CDR3 consists of 18 residues. This CDR3 reads CASSPPRDNRGLLDGYTF. CDR3 nucleotide sequence: TGTGCCAGCTCACCCCCCAGAGACAACAGGGGGCTTCTCGATGGCTACACCTTC.

V and J are TRBV7-2 and TRBJ2-1; D may be TRBD1 (5 bases). V was clipped by 1 base and J by 4 bases, with 14 bases between them. CDR1 is SGHTA and CDR2 is FQGNSA in the germline V gene. This CDR3 is 16 amino acids long. The DNA of the CDR3 is TGTGCCAGCAGCTTAGTCCCCCCAGCAGGGTACAATGAGCAGTTCTTC. It yields the protein CASSLVPPAGYNEQFF.

The V and J genes are TRBV6-5 and TRBJ2-3; perhaps TRBD1 as D (5 bases). Trimming took off 6 bases at V and 6 bases at J, with 19 bases between the two ends. The CDR3 runs 15 residues. CDR1 is MNHEY and CDR2 is SVGAGI in the germline V gene. This chain's CDR3 is CASRLHYQGSDTQYF. CDR3 bases: TGTGCCAGCAGGCTCCATTATCAGGGATCGGATACGCAGTATTTT.

V and J are TRBV11-2 and TRBJ2-5; 7 bases agree with TRBD1. This CDR3 is 15 amino acids long. Germline V CDR1 and CDR2: SGHAT, FQNNGV. Unmatched junction bases numbered 7, after V lost 1 base and J lost 5 bases. The CDR3 coding sequence is TGTGCCAGCAGCTTAGCTCGGACAGGTACGGAGACCCAGTACTTC. This sequence encodes CASSLARTGTETQYF.

This clone appeared once. This chain joins TRBV2 and TRBJ2-7, with D possibly TRBD1 on 7 matching bases. The length of the CDR3 is 17 residues. V shed 5 bases and J shed 4 bases, with 24 bases lying between them. From germline, CDR1 is SNHLY and CDR2 FYNNEI. The CDR3: CASSPYSGQGGVYEQYV. CDR3 sequence (DNA): TGTGCCAGCAGTCCATATAGTGGGCAGGGGGGAGTATACGAGCAGTACGTC.

The chain is built from TRBV29-1 and TRBJ2-3; no reliable D call. Trimming pared 7 bases from V and 2 bases from J, leaving 16 bases between. Germline CDR1 is SQVTM and CDR2 is ANQGSEA. The CDR3 extends over 14 amino acids. This chain's CDR3 is CSARLPTLTDTQYF. The CDR3 region has the DNA TGCAGCGCTCGACTTCCGACCCTCACAGATACGCAGTATTTT.